One sample yielded the 9 T cell receptor beta chains listed below, sequenced in a study of neurological immune-mediated disorders. TCRdb recomputed calls from the 5' RACE reads with MiXCR, one row per CDR3 protein. The sample lists 72,000 or so distinct CDR3 sequences, roughly 17% occurring once. The sequencing input was PBMCs. Every receptor here comes from a middle-aged woman in good health.

The rearrangement uses TRBV5-1 and TRBJ2-1, with TRBD2 matching over 7 bases. Germline CDR1 SGHRS, CDR2 YFSETQ. CDR3 length: 17 residues. Trimming at V came to 1 base and at J to 9 bases, leaving 16 bases not matched to a gene. CDR3: CASSLNGGGGAFGEQFF. DNA for the CDR3: TGCGCCAGCAGCTTGAACGGAGGCGGGGGAGCGTTCGGTGAGCAGTTCTTC. Full variable domain (rest looked up from reference TRBV5-1 and TRBJ2-1): KAGVTQTPRYLIKTRGQQVTLSCSPISGHRSVSWYQQTPGQGLQFLFEYFSETQRNKGNFPGRFSGRQFSNSRSEMNVSTLELGDSALYLCASSLNGGGGAFGEQFFGPGTRLTVL.

This clonotype was detected ten times or more. V gene TRBV7-3 combines with J gene TRBJ1-2; D gene uncertain. Germline assignment: CDR1 SGHTA and CDR2 FQGTGA. Trimming removed 5 bases from V and 8 bases from J, with 18 bases in between. This CDR3 region has 14 residues. CDR3 coding DNA: TGTGCCAGCAGCCCTGGGCCCATCGAAAAGGGCTACACCTTC. It is translated as CASSPGPIEKGYTF. The full variable domain, in which reference TRBV7-3 and TRBJ1-2 provide the parts outside the CDR3, is GAGVSQTPSNKVTEKGKYVELRCDPISGHTALYWYRQSLGQGPEFLIYFQGTGAADDSGLPNDRFFAVRPEGSVSTLKIQRTERGDSAVYLCASSPGPIEKGYTFGSGTRLTVV.

This clonotype has ten or more counts. V and J are TRBV2 and TRBJ2-2; D is uncertain. CDR3 size: 13 residues. The germline CDR1 and CDR2 sequences are SNHLY and FYNNEI. Trimming removed 4 bases at V and 3 bases at J, with 6 bases between. In DNA form, the CDR3 reads TGTGCCAGCAGTGTGGTCGACACCGGGGAGCTGTTTTTT. Protein product: CASSVVDTGELFF.

In this sample, this clonotype turned up many times. The chain is built from TRBV9 and TRBJ1-3; 7 positions match TRBD1. This CDR3 is 15 amino acids long. Trimming at V came to 3 bases and at J to 2 bases, leaving 5 bases not matched to a gene. CDR1 and CDR2 (germline): SGDLS, YYNGEE. CDR3 DNA: TGTGCCAGCAGCGGCCGACAGGGAACTGGAAACACCATATATTTT. Translated: CASSGRQGTGNTIYF.

This clonotype has at least ten counts. The chain links TRBV14 to TRBJ1-1, with D tentatively TRBD1 (5 bases). CDR1 is SGHDN and CDR2 is FVKESK in the germline V gene. The CDR3 totals 15 residues. Trimming removed 4 bases at V and 0 bases at J, with 12 bases between. The chain's CDR3 is CASSPPGRLNTEAFF. CDR3 DNA: TGTGCCAGCAGCCCCCCGGGACGCCTGAACACTGAAGCTTTCTTT.

Ten or more counts support this clonotype. The chain is built from TRBV27 and TRBJ1-6; TRBD1 is a possible D gene (5 bases). The CDR3 has 14 residues. With 6 bases removed from V and 5 bases from J, the gap between germline ends came to 11 bases. Germline loops: CDR1 MNHEY, CDR2 SMNVEV (reference sequence). CDR3 region: CASSRDAHNSPLHF. The CDR3 DNA sequence: TGTGCCAGCAGCCGGGACGCACATAATTCACCCCTCCACTTT.

This clonotype showed up many times. This chain connects TRBV2 to TRBJ1-2, with D unclear. The CDR3 totals 13 residues. Germline V gives CDR1 SNHLY, CDR2 FYNNEI. With 3 bases removed from V and 5 bases from J, the gap between germline ends came to 10 bases. CDR3 sequence reads: CASSDGLLYGYTF. In DNA, the CDR3 is TGTGCCAGCAGTGACGGGCTACTTTATGGCTACACCTTC.

This clonotype appeared many times. V usage is TRBV12-3 or TRBV12-4 and J usage is TRBJ2-3; 11 nucleotides agree with TRBD2. The J segment lost 1 base and the V segment lost 8 bases, leaving 2 bases of the junction unmatched. This CDR3 has 14 residues. As DNA, the CDR3 is TGTGCCAGCGCGGGACTAGCGGGCACAGATACGCAGTATTTT. This sequence encodes CASAGLAGTDTQYF.

The rearrangement joins TRBV18 to TRBJ2-1, with 9 nucleotides matching TRBD1. The CDR3 is made up of 18 amino acids. Germline V gene sequence: CDR1 KGHSH, CDR2 LQKENI. V shed 2 bases, J shed 3 bases, and the junction held 11 bases outside the gene matches. Here the CDR3 reads CASSPSTGTGIGYNEQFF. Here the CDR3 DNA reads TGTGCCAGCTCACCATCAACCGGGACAGGGATCGGCTACAATGAGCAGTTCTTC. Full variable domain (outside the CDR3, taken from reference TRBV18 and TRBJ2-1): NAGVMQNPRHLVRRRGQEARLRCSPMKGHSHVYWYRQLPEEGLKFMVYLQKENIIDESGMPKERFSAEFPKEGPSILRIQQVVRGDSAAYFCASSPSTGTGIGYNEQFFGPGTRLTVL.